The 24 T cell receptor beta chains given below trace back to one sample, sequenced in a study of blood T cells in healthy people across ages. A J-beta primer mix and a sample-barcoded 5' primer were used in a second PCR of roughly 6 to 11 cycles. MiXCR, applied by TCRdb to the 5' RACE reads, yields one record per CDR3 protein. Of hundreds of thousands of distinct CDR3 sequences listed, under 55% were seen once; the top ten hold about a fifth. Sequenced sample: blood. Receptor source: a man aged 55 to 70 in good health.

Remarks on this clonotype: A much larger clone lies one base from this, so it may be a read error. The CDR3 bases are TGTGCCACCAGCAGCGAAACATGGGGCGAGCAGTACTTC. This encodes CATSSETWGEQYF. The chain has TRBV15 and TRBJ2-7; no clear D. The CDR3 totals 13 residues. Trimming took off 3 bases at V and 6 bases at J, with 12 bases between the two ends. CDR1 is LNHNV, CDR2 YYDKDF, per germline (reference sequence).

Only one count was recorded for this clonotype. This rearrangement joins TRBV4-3 to TRBJ1-1, with D maybe TRBD1 (6 bases). There are 18 residues in the CDR3. Germline V gene lookup returns CDR1 LGHNA and CDR2 YSLEER. V was pared by 0 bases and J by 3 bases, with 20 bases between. Here the CDR3 reads CASSQDKRGGQRDTEAFF. Written as DNA, the CDR3 is TGCGCCAGCAGCCAAGATAAGAGGGGGGGCCAACGAGACACTGAAGCTTTCTTT.

The chain has TRBV12-3 or TRBV12-4 and TRBJ1-2; D unresolved. The CDR3 length is 11 residues. V was clipped by 6 bases and J by 8 bases, with 10 bases between them. CDR3 amino acids: CASRIDGGYTF. As DNA, the CDR3 is TGTGCCAGCAGAATAGATGGAGGCTACACCTTC.

This clonotype was seen a handful of times. This chain links TRBV11-3 with TRBJ2-5; unclear D gene. CDR3 length: 14 residues. Trimming left V 1 base short and J 0 bases short, with 6 bases between. Germline lookup yields CDR1 SGHNT and CDR2 YENEEA. The CDR3 here is CASSLGWNQETQYF. CDR3 in DNA: TGTGCCAGCAGCTTAGGGTGGAACCAAGAGACCCAGTACTTC.

This chain uses TRBV9 with TRBJ1-6, with 9 bases aligning to TRBD1. Losses at the gene ends were 3 bases for V and 10 bases for J; bases not matched to a gene: 14. The germline gives CDR1 SGDLS, CDR2 YYNGEE. The CDR3 contains 17 residues. The CDR3 sequence is CASSGRPGQGERSPLHF. DNA for the CDR3: TGTGCCAGCAGCGGCCGCCCGGGACAGGGTGAAAGATCACCCCTCCACTTT. Full variable domain (remainder filled in from reference TRBV9 and TRBJ1-6): DSGVTQTPKHLITATGQRVTLRCSPRSGDLSVYWYQQSLDQGLQFLIQYYNGEERAKGNILERFSAQQFPDLHSELNLSSLELGDSALYFCASSGRPGQGERSPLHFGNGTRLTVT.

The J gene is TRBJ1-6, the V gene TRBV20-1, with D maybe TRBD1 (5 bases). The CDR3 is 12 amino acids. Germline V gives CDR1 DFQATT, CDR2 SNEGSKA (reference sequence). As DNA, the CDR3 is TGCAGCCAGGCAGGGCGTAATTCACCCCTCCACTTT. It translates to CSQAGRNSPLHF.

The rearrangement links TRBV5-1 to TRBJ1-2; D might be TRBD1 (6 bases). CDR3 length: 17 amino acids. V was shortened by 0 bases and J by 0 bases, with 15 bases between the two germline ends. Germline CDR1 is SGHRS and CDR2 is YFSETQ. The CDR3 DNA reads as TGCGCCAGCAGCTTGGGGGCTACAGGGACTGCTAACTATGGCTACACCTTC. Encoded protein: CASSLGATGTANYGYTF.

J is TRBJ2-4 and V is TRBV7-2; weak D call: TRBD2 (6 bases). Germline loops: CDR1 SGHTA, CDR2 FQGNSA. The V and J ends lost 3 bases and 2 bases respectively, with 11 bases between them. CDR3 length equals 15 residues. This CDR3 is CASSLTRGSKNIQYF. As DNA, the CDR3 is TGTGCCAGCAGCTTGACTCGGGGGTCCAAAAACATTCAGTACTTC.

V and J are TRBV27 and TRBJ1-5; 8 bases line up with TRBD1. The CDR3 is 15 amino acids. V shed 2 bases and J 5 bases; nucleotides not matched to a gene: 5. The V gene's germline CDR1 is MNHEY and CDR2 SMNVEV (reference sequence). The CDR3 is CASSLNRGGDQPQHF. The CDR3 region has the DNA TGTGCCAGCAGTTTAAACAGGGGGGGGGATCAGCCCCAGCATTTT.

This sequence joins TRBV15 and TRBJ1-6; perhaps TRBD1 as D (6 bases). Trimming removed 0 bases from V and 3 bases from J, with 6 bases in between. CDR1 and CDR2 (germline): LNHNV, YYDKDF (reference sequence). The CDR3 has 15 residues. The CDR3 protein is CATSRDRGYNSPLHF. CDR3 bases: TGTGCCACCAGCAGAGACAGGGGCTATAATTCACCCCTCCACTTT.

In the case of this clonotype: Relative to the germline gene, one junction end is altered; a read error may explain this. The CDR3 loop is CAGSEGGKNTEAFF. In DNA, the CDR3 is TGTGCCGGCAGTGAAGGGGGTAAGAACACTGAAGCTTTCTTT. This sequence joins TRBV25-1 and TRBJ1-1; a weak D match, TRBD1 (6 bases). This CDR3 region has 14 residues. CDR1 is MGHDK and CDR2 is SYGVNS in the germline V gene.

This clonotype was seen ten or more times. The gene calls are TRBV20-1 and TRBJ2-5, with 8 bases aligning to TRBD1. This CDR3 region has 11 residues. The germline V gene encodes CDR1 DFQATT and CDR2 SNEGSKA (reference sequence). The CDR3 reads CSPRQGETQYF. CDR3 bases: TGCAGCCCACGACAGGGGGAGACCCAGTACTTC.

This clonotype appeared a few times. For the CDR3, the DNA is TGTGCCAGCAGCTTAGCCGGGACGGGGGTCACAGATACGCAGTATTTT. Residues: CASSLAGTGVTDTQYF. J is TRBJ2-3 and V is TRBV7-2; D might be TRBD2 (6 bases). The CDR3 is 16 residues long. The germline V gene encodes CDR1 SGHTA and CDR2 FQGNSA. The V end lost 0 bases, the J end lost 2 bases, and 12 bases lay between the germline ends.

This sequence joins TRBV28 and TRBJ2-7; 8 bases fit TRBD2. Germline CDR1 reads MDHEN; CDR2 reads SYDVKM. CDR3 length: 13 residues. V gave up 8 bases and J gave up 1 base; unmatched junction bases: 4. CDR3 sequence (DNA): TGTGCCAGCGTTAGCGGGGTATCCTACGAGCAGTACTTC. Translating gives CASVSGVSYEQYF.

This clonotype came up a few times. The CDR3 coding sequence is TGTGCCAGCAGTTTAGGGGGGGGGGGAAGCAATCAGCCCCAGCATTTT. Encoded protein: CASSLGGGGSNQPQHF. The V call is TRBV12-3 or TRBV12-4, the J call TRBJ1-5; maybe TRBD1 (5 bases). The CDR3 contains 16 residues. V was pared by 1 base and J by 1 base, with 11 bases between.

The V and J genes are TRBV20-1 and TRBJ2-1; maybe TRBD1 (6 bases). V lost 0 bases to trimming and J lost 0 bases, with 12 bases between them. The germline V gene encodes CDR1 DFQATT and CDR2 SNEGSKA (reference sequence). The CDR3 sequence is 16 residues long. As DNA, the CDR3 is TGCAGTGCTAGAGATAAGGGCAGGGGCTCCTACAATGAGCAGTTCTTC. Amino acid sequence: CSARDKGRGSYNEQFF.

The table lists this clonotype with a few counts. This chain uses TRBV6-2 or TRBV6-3 with TRBJ2-7, with D unresolved. CDR1 and CDR2 (germline): MNHEY, SVGEGT. V lost 2 bases, J lost 5 bases, and 16 bases lay in between. The CDR3 covers 15 residues. DNA of the CDR3: TGTGCCAGCAGTTACGCCTTTGACGGTTTGGACGAGCAGTACTTC. Amino acid sequence: CASSYAFDGLDEQYF.

This clonotype was observed a handful of times. The rearrangement uses TRBV15 and TRBJ2-1; 16 bases line up with TRBD2. The CDR3 consists of 16 residues. CDR1 is LNHNV and CDR2 is YYDKDF in the germline V gene (reference sequence). The J segment lost 13 bases and the V segment lost 2 bases, leaving 8 bases of the junction unmatched. The CDR3 loop reads CATSRTGLAGGRNQFF. The CDR3 coding sequence is TGTGCCACCAGCAGAACGGGACTAGCGGGGGGGCGGAATCAGTTCTTC.

The rearrangement links TRBV12-5 to TRBJ2-3, with D unclear. The germline V and J ends were trimmed by 1 base and 4 bases, with 6 bases remaining between them. Germline CDR1 LGHNT, CDR2 FRNRAP. The CDR3 covers 13 residues. DNA of the CDR3: TGTGCTAGTGGTTTGGACGGTCCAGATACGCAGTATTTT. Protein product: CASGLDGPDTQYF.

V usage is TRBV20-1 and J usage is TRBJ2-5; 8 bases align to TRBD2. J was trimmed by 5 bases and V by 0 bases; bases with no gene match: 8. Per germline, CDR1 DFQATT and CDR2 SNEGSKA (reference sequence). This CDR3 contains 15 residues. CDR3 loop: CSAREGLGVFETQYF. The CDR3 DNA reads as TGCAGTGCTAGAGAGGGACTAGGGGTGTTCGAGACCCAGTACTTC.

The V gene is TRBV6-6, the J gene TRBJ1-5; D perhaps matches TRBD1 (6 bases). The V and J ends lost 7 bases and 4 bases respectively, with 11 bases between them. The germline V gene encodes CDR1 MNHNY and CDR2 SVGAGI (reference sequence). CDR3 size: 13 residues. The CDR3 here is CASTNRENQPQHF. The CDR3 region has the DNA TGTGCCAGCACTAACAGGGAAAATCAGCCCCAGCATTTT.

J is TRBJ2-3 and V is TRBV28; 9 bases map to TRBD2. Per the germline V gene, CDR1 is MDHEN and CDR2 is SYDVKM. This CDR3 comprises 17 residues. The trim removed 5 bases at V and 4 bases at J, leaving 13 bases unmatched. DNA of the CDR3: TGTGCCAGCAGTCTGACCTTAATGACTAGCGGCGCAGATACGCAGTATTTT. Its protein is CASSLTLMTSGADTQYF.

At least ten counts were recorded for this clonotype. The J gene is TRBJ2-7, the V gene TRBV20-1; 7 positions agree with TRBD1. The CDR3 runs to 14 residues. The germline CDR1 and CDR2 sequences are DFQATT and SNEGSKA (reference sequence). Trimming cost V 6 bases and J 6 bases; bases outside gene matches: 14. CDR3 sequence (DNA): TGCAGTGCCCAACGAGCGAGGGGGCCCCTCGAGCAGTACTTC. Its protein product is CSAQRARGPLEQYF.

The table lists this clonotype with a count of one. V and J are TRBV9 and TRBJ1-1; 10 bases match TRBD1. The V and J ends lost 4 bases and 6 bases, in that order; junction bases with no gene match: 15. The CDR3 totals 17 residues. Germline loops: CDR1 SGDLS, CDR2 YYNGEE. Written as DNA, the CDR3 is TGTGCCAGCAGCCCAAGGGGGACAGGGGATTTGGGTGCTGAAGCTTTCTTT. Protein sequence: CASSPRGTGDLGAEAFF.